A selection of T cell receptor beta chains follows, all from one sample in a study of a mutant IDH1 vaccine in newly diagnosed glioma. No antigen has been assigned to these receptors. Produced via immunoSEQ multiplex PCR; TCRdb's table is partial and in-frame only. The table records approximately 82,000 clones, roughly 85% of them present only once. Source: PBMCs, taken from a glioma patient whose treatment included an IDH1 peptide vaccine. These receptor sequences come from a man younger than 45 with glioma. Some clones in this sample may be carry-over from other donors' samples. CDR3s include the opening cysteine and the closing phenylalanine or tryptophan. Each record gives: J gene, D gene, clone size, V gene, CDR3 protein, CDR3 DNA. D genes are given only for firm matches. A row's size may be missing; if present it is once, few, many or a size class.

TRBJ1-5 - - TRBV6-1 CASNGNSNQPQHF TGTGCCAGCAACGGCAATAGCAATCAGCCCCAGCATTTT
TRBJ2-3 TRBD1 - TRBV9 CASSATGGFGTQYF TGTGCCAGTTCAGCCACAGGGGGCTTTGGTACGCAGTATTTT
TRBJ1-1 - few TRBV7-3 CASSPGSLLGGRGTEAFF TGTGCCAGCAGCCCCGGTTCTCTCCTCGGGGGCCGGGGGACTGAAGCTTTCTTT
TRBJ1-5 TRBD1 - TRBV7-2 CASSLVDRVGGNQPQHF TGTGCCAGCAGCTTAGTCGACAGGGTTGGGGGAAATCAGCCCCAGCATTTT
TRBJ1-5 - - TRBV28 CASSPAATQPQHF TGTGCCAGCAGCCCGGCAGCGACTCAGCCCCAGCATTTT
TRBJ2-3 - - TRBV27 CASRNTQYF TGTGCCAGCAGGAATACGCAGTATTTT
TRBJ2-1 - once TRBV14 CASSQDLRRQFF TGTGCCAGCAGCCAAGATCTCAGAAGGCAGTTCTTC
TRBJ1-5 - - TRBV19 CASSIRVYSNQPQHF TGTGCCAGTAGTATTCGGGTGTATAGCAATCAGCCCCAGCATTTT
TRBJ2-1 - - TRBV5-4 CASRRPGPTYNEQFF TGTGCCAGCAGAAGGCCGGGACCTACTTACAATGAGCAGTTCTTC
TRBJ2-5 - once TRBV7-9 CASSLGRETQYF TGTGCCAGCAGCTTGGGTCGGGAGACCCAGTACTTC
TRBJ2-7 - - TRBV6-1 CASSGLTMRGEDEQYF TGTGCCAGCAGTGGCCTAACCATGAGGGGGGAGGACGAGCAGTACTTC
TRBJ1-2 - few TRBV6-5 CASSYLGHTSYGYTF TGTGCCAGCAGTTACTTGGGACATACTAGCTATGGCTACACCTTC
TRBJ2-3 TRBD1 - TRBV10-2 CASKIRDRGRLVRDTQYF TGCGCCAGCAAAATCCGGGACAGGGGGCGATTAGTTAGAGATACGCAGTATTTT
TRBJ2-2 TRBD1 - TRBV2 CASSEPPTGGGELFF TGTGCCAGCAGTGAGCCCCCGACAGGGGGCGGGGAGCTGTTTTTT
TRBJ2-7 - - TRBV27 CASSLRTRGVWEQYF TGTGCCAGCAGTTTACGGACCCGCGGTGTTTGGGAGCAGTACTTC
TRBJ1-1 TRBD1 few TRBV30 CAWDRGWNTEAFF TGTGCCTGGGACAGGGGATGGAACACTGAAGCTTTCTTT
TRBJ1-4 TRBD1 - TRBV5-1 CASARGQENEKLFF TGCGCCAGCGCGCGAGGACAGGAAAATGAAAAACTGTTTTTT
TRBJ1-5 TRBD1 - TRBV28 CASSFMWTITGTGRVSNQPQHF TGTGCCAGCAGTTTTATGTGGACCATCACCGGGACAGGGAGAGTTAGCAATCAGCCCCAGCATTTT
TRBJ2-3 - - TRBV5-1 CASSFDVSFPDTQYF TGCGCCAGCAGTTTTGATGTATCGTTTCCGGATACGCAGTATTTT
TRBJ2-3 - once TRBV28 CASSRRRGGGTDTQYF TGTGCCAGCAGCCGCCGGAGGGGGGGAGGAACAGATACGCAGTATTTT
TRBJ2-3 - - TRBV4-1 CASSQDGGASTDTQYF TGCGCCAGCAGCCAAGATGGGGGCGCGAGCACAGATACGCAGTATTTT
TRBJ2-7 TRBD1 - TRBV7-8 CASSPGGRYEQYF TGTGCCAGCAGCCCAGGGGGCAGATACGAGCAGTACTTC
TRBJ2-1 TRBD2 once TRBV4-1 CASSQRGTSGLNEQFF TGCGCCAGCAGCCAACGGGGGACTAGCGGCCTGAATGAGCAGTTCTTC
TRBJ1-1 - once TRBV9 CASSVGGQGNTEAFF TGTGCCAGCAGCGTAGGTGGCCAGGGGAACACTGAAGCTTTCTTT
TRBJ2-2 - - TRBV28 CASSFLGARETGELFF TGTGCCAGCAGTTTTTTGGGGGCACGAGAAACCGGGGAGCTGTTTTTT
TRBJ2-1 TRBD2 - TRBV9 CASSVESGGALYNEQFF TGTGCCAGCAGCGTAGAGAGCGGGGGGGCACTCTACAATGAGCAGTTCTTC
TRBJ1-2 TRBD1 - TRBV19 CASSTEPTGYGYTF TGTGCCAGTAGTACTGAACCGACAGGGTATGGCTACACCTTC
TRBJ1-1 - - TRBV29-1 CSVAQMNTEAFF TGCAGCGTTGCCCAGATGAACACTGAAGCTTTCTTT
TRBJ1-2 TRBD1 once TRBV5-1 CASSWGTGDSSGYTF TGCGCCAGCAGCTGGGGGACAGGGGATAGTAGTGGCTACACCTTC
TRBJ1-2 - - TRBV4-3 CASSQVHGILRHGYTF TGCGCCAGCAGCCAAGTGCATGGCATCCTTCGTCATGGCTACACCTTC
TRBJ2-3 TRBD1 - TRBV29-1 CSVKDRVGTDTQYF TGCAGCGTTAAGGACAGGGTGGGGACAGATACGCAGTATTTT
TRBJ1-1 TRBD1 once TRBV19 CASSIGTGAQGTEAFF TGTGCCAGTAGTATAGGGACAGGGGCGCAGGGCACTGAAGCTTTCTTT